This is a list of T cell receptor beta chains from one sample in a study of cytomegalovirus exposure and HLA in healthy donors. The method was immunoSEQ multiplex PCR; TCRdb's version includes in-frame clones alone and lacks a portion of them. Of 130,000 or so clones in the sample, approximately 92% are singletons; the top ten hold 1.2%. The material sequenced was PBMCs. These receptors were obtained from a young woman in good health and CMV-seronegative. CDR3s include the opening cysteine and the closing phenylalanine or tryptophan. D genes are given only for firm matches. Some rows mark clone size as missing; the rest say once, few, many or name a class of expanded clone.

TRBJ2-5 TRBV7-9 . TRBD2 TGTGCCAGCAGCTTGACTAGCGGGGCTATCGGGACCCAGTACTTC CASSLTSGAIGTQYF
TRBJ1-1 TRBV7-8 . . TGTGCCAGCAGCCCACCTGCAGGGATGGAGAATACTGAAGCTTTCTTT CASSPPAGMENTEAFF
TRBJ1-1 TRBV6-6 . TRBD1 TGTGCCAGCTTTTGGACAGGGAACACTGAAGCTTTCTTT CASFWTGNTEAFF
TRBJ1-2 TRBV6-6 . TRBD1 TGTGCCAGCTTAGGACAGGGGGCGCCTGGCTACACCTTC CASLGQGAPGYTF
TRBJ1-3 TRBV7-9 . . TGTGCCAGCTATGCGGGACCCCTAATCTCTGGAAACACCATATATTTT CASYAGPLISGNTIYF
TRBJ2-5 TRBV5-1 . TRBD1 TGCGCCAGCAGCTTCCGGGACAGGGCTGAGACCCAGTACTTC CASSFRDRAETQYF
TRBJ1-2 TRBV7-9 . . TGTGCCAGCAGCTTAGTGGGACAAGGAGGTGGCTACACCTTC CASSLVGQGGGYTF
TRBJ2-3 TRBV5-4 . TRBD2 TGTGCCAGCAGCCCTCGACTAGCCGGCACAGATACGCAGTATTTT CASSPRLAGTDTQYF
TRBJ1-3 TRBV29-1 . . TGCAGCGTTCCCGGGAGCTCTGGAAACACCATATATTTT CSVPGSSGNTIYF
TRBJ1-2 TRBV18 . . TGTGCCAGCTCACTGACGGCAGCGACTACTAACTATGGCTACACCTTC CASSLTAATTNYGYTF
TRBJ2-2 TRBV5-1 . TRBD1 TGCGCCAGCAGCTTGAGGGACAGGGGATGGACCGGGGAGCTGTTTTTT CASSLRDRGWTGELFF
TRBJ1-4 TRBV27 few . TGTGCCAGCAGCTCGGTTGCAACTAATGAAAAACTGTTTTTT CASSSVATNEKLFF
TRBJ1-1 TRBV19 . . TGTGCCAGTAGGAACTCGAAGGTAGGGAGCACTGAAGCTTTCTTT CASRNSKVGSTEAFF
TRBJ1-6 TRBV6-5 . . TGTGCCAGCAGTTTTTGGTCCGCTATGAGTTCACCCCTCCACTTT CASSFWSAMSSPLHF
TRBJ1-4 TRBV19 . . TGTGCCAGTAGTCCTCTCCGGGGGACTTCCAATGAAAAACTGTTTTTT CASSPLRGTSNEKLFF
TRBJ1-2 TRBV27 once . TGTGCCAGCAGTTCGGGAACAGGGCCTTCGGGCTACACCTTC CASSSGTGPSGYTF
TRBJ2-1 TRBV7-2 . . TGTGCCAGCAGCTTAGGTCGCGGTAACAATGAGCAGTTCTTC CASSLGRGNNEQFF
TRBJ2-5 TRBV6-1 . . TGTGCCAGCAGCCCCGGACAGTCCAAAGAGACCCAGTACTTC CASSPGQSKETQYF
TRBJ2-7 TRBV2 . . TGTGCCAGCAGTCGGGACATTGTTTTTTACGAGCAGTACTTC CASSRDIVFYEQYF
TRBJ2-2 TRBV4-1 . TRBD1 TGCGCCAGCAACCCACAGGGGACGAACACCGGGGAGCTGTTTTTT CASNPQGTNTGELFF
TRBJ2-2 TRBV11-2 . TRBD1 TGTGCCAGCAGCCCGGACAGGGACACCGGGGAGCTGTTTTTT CASSPDRDTGELFF
TRBJ1-2 TRBV11-2 few . TGTGCCAGCAGCTCGGGGGTAGGCTATGGCTACACCTTC CASSSGVGYGYTF
TRBJ2-5 TRBV18 once TRBD2 TGTGCCAGCTCACGACTAGCGGGGGGCTCTCAAGAGACCCAGTACTTC CASSRLAGGSQETQYF
TRBJ1-2 TRBV29-1 . . TGCAGCGTTTATGCCAGCGGGGCGGGAGGCTACACCTTC CSVYASGAGGYTF
TRBJ2-5 TRBV11-2 . TRBD2 TGTGCCAGCAGCTTAGGGTCAGCGGGGGGCCTCCAAGAGACCCAGTACTTC CASSLGSAGGLQETQYF
TRBJ1-1 TRBV18 . . TGTGCCAGCTCACCCCTCGACTTGAATGAAGCTTTCTTT CASSPLDLNEAFF
TRBJ1-2 TRBV15 . . TGTGCCACCAGCGTGACAGGCTATGGCTACACCTTC CATSVTGYGYTF
TRBJ2-7 TRBV25-1 . . TGTGCCAGCAGTGAAGCGCACGAGCAGTACTTC CASSEAHEQYF
TRBJ1-5 TRBV7-9 . . TGTGCCAGCAGCTTAGGACAGTTAGGGCAGCCCCAGCATTTT CASSLGQLGQPQHF
TRBJ2-7 TRBV5-6 . . TGTGCCAGCAGCTTGGGCAGGGGCCGACTTTTCCTCTCCTACGAGCAGTACTTC CASSLGRGRLFLSYEQYF
TRBJ2-7 TRBV5-1 . TRBD1 TGCGCCAGCAGAGGGGACAGTACCTACGAGCAGTACTTC CASRGDSTYEQYF
TRBJ2-1 TRBV19 . . TGTGCCAGTAGAAACCTACTAGCCAAAGCCTACAATGAGCAGTTCTTC CASRNLLAKAYNEQFF
TRBJ2-5 TRBV7-3 . . TGTGCCAGCAGCTTAGCCGGGGGACAGCAAGAGACCCAGTACTTC CASSLAGGQQETQYF
TRBJ2-1 TRBV2 . TRBD1 TGTGCCAGCAGTCTGAACCCCCGGGACAGGGCCTACAATGAGCAGTTCTTC CASSLNPRDRAYNEQFF
TRBJ1-2 TRBV2 . TRBD1 TGTGCCAGCACCAATACCCCGGGACAGGGGGCCTACTATGGCTACACCTTC CASTNTPGQGAYYGYTF
TRBJ1-1 TRBV18 . . TGTGCCAGCTCAGGGGAGATTGAAGCTTTCTTT CASSGEIEAFF
TRBJ2-1 TRBV11-2 once TRBD1 TGTGCCAGCAGCTCAACTACAGGGGGTACCCACAATGAGCAGTTCTTC CASSSTTGGTHNEQFF